Included here is one T cell receptor (beta chain) sequence, with context. Its cognate antigen is unknown. This sample was included in a study of cytomegalovirus exposure and HLA in healthy donors. Looking at the study overall: There were around 100 million unique TCR beta sequences, drawn from about 179 million T cells, in an earlier analysis.

Study results and limitations: CMV serostatus was the sole immune exposure data available.

With 60 Vbeta and 13 Jbeta primers, the PCR was carried out. Measured with immunoSEQ multiplex PCR; TCRdb has only the in-frame clones, and not every one. The sample has approximately 72,000 clones, and its top ten clones hold 2.5% to 3%. Germline CDR1 and CDR2: MNHEY and SVGAGI. With 6 bases removed from V and 1 base from J, the gap between germline ends came to 13 bases. The CDR3 contains 15 residues. The sample was PBMCs. This TCR was sampled from a man between 35 and 55 years old in good health and CMV-seronegative. The chain is built from TRBV6-5 and TRBJ1-5; D might be TRBD1 (5 bases). CDR3 sequence reads: CASREAGRSNQPQHF. In DNA, the CDR3 is TGTGCCAGCAGAGAGGCAGGGAGGAGCAATCAGCCCCAGCATTTT.